A single sample is the source of the 4 T cell receptor beta chains below, sequenced in a study of T cells in Graves' hyperthyroidism and ophthalmopathy. Authors of the study amplified TCR beta CDR3 regions from RNA transcripts. The primer set for the first-round RT-PCR of the TCR CDR3 was HTBI. TCRdb fed the multiplex PCR reads into MiXCR, producing one record per CDR3 protein. The table lists roughly 570,000 distinct CDR3 sequences, 46% of them singletons. Sequences were obtained from peripheral blood or thyroid tissue (not recorded which). The receptors were sampled from a woman between 18 and 29 years old with Graves' hyperthyroidism.

This clonotype was detected ten times or more. The chain couples TRBV7-9 to TRBJ1-5; 11 nucleotides match TRBD1. The CDR3 consists of 16 residues. From germline, CDR1 is SEHNR and CDR2 FQNEAQ (reference sequence). Losses at the gene ends were 5 bases for V and 6 bases for J; bases not matched to a gene: 9. Written as DNA, the CDR3 is TGTGCCAGCAGCACATGGACAGGGGGCCATAGTCAGCCCCAGCATTTT. Protein product: CASSTWTGGHSQPQHF.

This clonotype was found many times. V and J are TRBV11-3 and TRBJ1-3; D not resolved. The V and J ends lost 2 bases and 2 bases respectively, with 4 bases between them. The CDR3 spans 13 residues. Germline V gene sequence: CDR1 SGHNT, CDR2 YENEEA. The CDR3 here is CASSLYPGNTIYF. CDR3 DNA: TGTGCCAGCAGCTTATACCCTGGAAACACCATATATTTT.

This rearrangement joins TRBV11-3 to TRBJ2-7; D gene unclear. Near its end, the DNA agrees better with TRBJ2-1, so the J call may be wrong. This CDR3 contains 13 residues. CDR1 SGHNT and CDR2 YENEEA come from the germline V gene. The CDR3 loop is CASSLEKLNEQFF. The CDR3 DNA follows: TGTGCCAGCAGCTTAGAAAAGCTCAATGAGCAGTTCTTC.

The V and J genes are TRBV7-2 and TRBJ1-2; a possible D gene is TRBD1 (5 bases). The CDR3 extends over 15 amino acids. Trimming took 4 bases from V and 7 from J, leaving 19 bases between them. The V gene's germline CDR1 is SGHTA and CDR2 FQGNSA. The CDR3 DNA sequence: TGTGCCAGCAGCTCCGGGACCGCGGCGGGGATTGGCTACACCTTC. Translation gives CASSSGTAAGIGYTF.